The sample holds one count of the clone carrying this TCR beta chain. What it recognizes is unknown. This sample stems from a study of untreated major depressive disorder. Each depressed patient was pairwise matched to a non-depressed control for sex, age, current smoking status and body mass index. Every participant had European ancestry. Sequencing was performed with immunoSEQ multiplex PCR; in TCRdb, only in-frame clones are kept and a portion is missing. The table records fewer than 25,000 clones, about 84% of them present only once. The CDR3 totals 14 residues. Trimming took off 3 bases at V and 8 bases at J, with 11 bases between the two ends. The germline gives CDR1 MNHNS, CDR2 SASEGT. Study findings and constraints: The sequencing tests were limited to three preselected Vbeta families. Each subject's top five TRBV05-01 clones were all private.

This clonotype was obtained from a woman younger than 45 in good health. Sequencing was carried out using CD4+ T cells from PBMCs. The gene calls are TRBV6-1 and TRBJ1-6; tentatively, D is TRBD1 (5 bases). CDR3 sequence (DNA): TGTGCCAGCAGTGAGGGGGAGGGGCATTCACCCCTCCACTTT. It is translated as CASSEGEGHSPLHF.